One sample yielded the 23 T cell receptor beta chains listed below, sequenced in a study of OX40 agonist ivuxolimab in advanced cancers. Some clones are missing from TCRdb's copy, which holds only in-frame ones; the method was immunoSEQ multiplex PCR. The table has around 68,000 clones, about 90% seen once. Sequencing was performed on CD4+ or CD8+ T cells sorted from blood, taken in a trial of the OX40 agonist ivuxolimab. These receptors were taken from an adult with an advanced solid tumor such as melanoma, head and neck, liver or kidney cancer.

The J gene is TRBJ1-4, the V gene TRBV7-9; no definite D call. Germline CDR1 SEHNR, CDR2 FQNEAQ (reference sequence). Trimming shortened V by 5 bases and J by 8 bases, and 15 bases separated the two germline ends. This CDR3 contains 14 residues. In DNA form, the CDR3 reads TGTGCCAGCAGCCGATCAGAGGGAGGGGAAAAACTGTTTTTT. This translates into CASSRSEGGEKLFF.

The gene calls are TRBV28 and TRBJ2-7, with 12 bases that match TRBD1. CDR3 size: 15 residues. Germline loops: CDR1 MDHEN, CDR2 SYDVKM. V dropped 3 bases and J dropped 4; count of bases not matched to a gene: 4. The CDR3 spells CASSFLGQGAYEQYF. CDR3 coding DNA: TGTGCCAGCAGTTTTCTGGGACAGGGGGCTTACGAGCAGTACTTC.

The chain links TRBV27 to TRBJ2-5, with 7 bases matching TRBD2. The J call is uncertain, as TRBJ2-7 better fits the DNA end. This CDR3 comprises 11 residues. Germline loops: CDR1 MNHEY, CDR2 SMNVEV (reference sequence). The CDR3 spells CASRTSTEQYF. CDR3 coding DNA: TGTGCCAGCAGGACTAGCACCGAGCAGTACTTC.

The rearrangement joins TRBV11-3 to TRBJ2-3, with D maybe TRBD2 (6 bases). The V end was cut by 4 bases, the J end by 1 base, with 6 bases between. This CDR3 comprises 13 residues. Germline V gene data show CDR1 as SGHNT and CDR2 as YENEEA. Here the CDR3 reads CASSWGGTDTQYF. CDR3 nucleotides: TGTGCCAGCAGCTGGGGGGGCACAGATACGCAGTATTTT.

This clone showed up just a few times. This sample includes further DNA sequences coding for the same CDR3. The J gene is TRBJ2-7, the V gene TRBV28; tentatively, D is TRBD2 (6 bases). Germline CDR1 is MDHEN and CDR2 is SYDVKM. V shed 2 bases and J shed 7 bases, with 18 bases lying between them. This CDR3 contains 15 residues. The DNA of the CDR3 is TGTGCCAGCAGTTTACCCCGGACCTCGACTAGGGAGCAGTACTTC. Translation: CASSLPRTSTREQYF.

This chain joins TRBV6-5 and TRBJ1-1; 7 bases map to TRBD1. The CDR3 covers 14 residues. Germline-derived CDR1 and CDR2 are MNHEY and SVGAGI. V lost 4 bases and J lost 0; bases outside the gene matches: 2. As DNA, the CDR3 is TGTGCCAGCAGTTCGGGACAGTTGAACACTGAAGCTTTCTTT. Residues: CASSSGQLNTEAFF.

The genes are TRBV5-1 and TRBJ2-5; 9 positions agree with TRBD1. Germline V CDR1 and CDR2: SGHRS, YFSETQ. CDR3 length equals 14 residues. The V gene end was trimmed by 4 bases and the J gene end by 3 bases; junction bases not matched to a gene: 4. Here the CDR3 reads CASSPRTGEETQYF. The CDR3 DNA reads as TGCGCCAGCAGCCCCCGGACAGGGGAAGAGACCCAGTACTTC.

The CDR3 DNA is TGTGCCAGCAGCGCAACACAGGAGTCAACTGAAGCTTTCTTT. Amino acids: CASSATQESTEAFF. This chain uses TRBV9 with TRBJ1-1, with a possible D match to TRBD1 (5 bases). The CDR3 is 14 amino acids. Germline V lookup: CDR1 SGDLS, CDR2 YYNGEE. Trimming cost V 3 bases and J 5 bases, with 14 bases left between them.

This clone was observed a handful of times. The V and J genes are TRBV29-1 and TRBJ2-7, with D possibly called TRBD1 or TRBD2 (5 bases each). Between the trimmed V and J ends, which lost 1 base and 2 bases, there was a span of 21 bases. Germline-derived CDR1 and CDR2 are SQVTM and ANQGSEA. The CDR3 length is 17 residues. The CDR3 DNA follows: TGCAGCGTTGAAGCACCCCGCTACCGGGACGGAACCTACGAGCAGTACTTC. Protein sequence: CSVEAPRYRDGTYEQYF.

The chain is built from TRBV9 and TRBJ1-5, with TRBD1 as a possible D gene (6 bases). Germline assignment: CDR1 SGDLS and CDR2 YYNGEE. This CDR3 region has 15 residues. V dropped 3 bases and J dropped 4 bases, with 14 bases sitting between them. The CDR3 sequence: CASSATGNLNQPQHF. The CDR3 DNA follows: TGTGCCAGCAGCGCGACAGGAAATTTGAATCAGCCCCAGCATTTT.

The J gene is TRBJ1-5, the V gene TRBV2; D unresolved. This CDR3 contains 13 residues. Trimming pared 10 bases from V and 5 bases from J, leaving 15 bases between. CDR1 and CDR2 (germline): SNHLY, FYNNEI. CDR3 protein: CAISLERDQPQHF. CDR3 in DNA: TGTGCCATCTCTCTCGAAAGAGATCAGCCCCAGCATTTT.

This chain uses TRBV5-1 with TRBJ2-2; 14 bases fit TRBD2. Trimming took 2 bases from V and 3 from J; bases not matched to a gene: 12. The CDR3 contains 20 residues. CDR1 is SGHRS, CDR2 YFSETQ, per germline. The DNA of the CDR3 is TGCGCCAGCAGCTTCTACCCTCGGACTAGCGGGGGGCAAGACACCGGGGAGCTGTTTTTT. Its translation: CASSFYPRTSGGQDTGELFF.

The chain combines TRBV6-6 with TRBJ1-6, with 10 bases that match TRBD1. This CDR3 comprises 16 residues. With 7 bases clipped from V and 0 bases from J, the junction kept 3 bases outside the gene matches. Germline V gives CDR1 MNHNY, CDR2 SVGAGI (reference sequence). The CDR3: CASTRDRGSYNSPLHF. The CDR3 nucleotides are TGTGCCAGCACCCGGGACAGGGGCTCCTATAATTCACCCCTCCACTTT.

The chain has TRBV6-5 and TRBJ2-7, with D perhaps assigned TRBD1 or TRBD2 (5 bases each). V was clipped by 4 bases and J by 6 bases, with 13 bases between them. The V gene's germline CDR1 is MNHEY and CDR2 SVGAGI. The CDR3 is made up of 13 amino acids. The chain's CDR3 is CASSLRGAGEQYF. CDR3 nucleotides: TGTGCCAGCAGTTTAAGGGGAGCCGGCGAGCAGTACTTC.

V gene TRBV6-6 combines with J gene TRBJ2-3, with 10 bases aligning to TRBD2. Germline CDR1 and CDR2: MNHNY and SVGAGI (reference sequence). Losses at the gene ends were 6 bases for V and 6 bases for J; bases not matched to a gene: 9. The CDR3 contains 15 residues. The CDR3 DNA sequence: TGTGCCAGCAGGGTAGCGGGGGGCGGATTGGATACGCAGTATTTT. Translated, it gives CASRVAGGGLDTQYF.

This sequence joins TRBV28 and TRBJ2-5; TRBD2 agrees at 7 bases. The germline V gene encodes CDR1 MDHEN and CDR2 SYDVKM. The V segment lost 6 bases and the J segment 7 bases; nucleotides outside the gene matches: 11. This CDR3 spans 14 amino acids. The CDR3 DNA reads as TGTGCCAGCAGGGGGGGGAGTGGGGTCGGGACCCAGTACTTC. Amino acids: CASRGGSGVGTQYF.

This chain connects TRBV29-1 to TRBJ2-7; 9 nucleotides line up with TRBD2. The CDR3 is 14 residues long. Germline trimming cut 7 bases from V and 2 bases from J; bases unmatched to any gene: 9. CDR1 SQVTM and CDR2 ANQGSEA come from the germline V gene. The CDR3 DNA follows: TGCAGCGCTTCTTTTCAGCGGGAGGCCTACGAGCAGTACTTC. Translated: CSASFQREAYEQYF.

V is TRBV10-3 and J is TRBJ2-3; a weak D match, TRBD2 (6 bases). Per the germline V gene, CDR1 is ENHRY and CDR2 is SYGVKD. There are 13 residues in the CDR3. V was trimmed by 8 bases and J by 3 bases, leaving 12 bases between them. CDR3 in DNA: TGTGCCATCTGGAGCGGGCGGACAGATACGCAGTATTTT. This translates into CAIWSGRTDTQYF.

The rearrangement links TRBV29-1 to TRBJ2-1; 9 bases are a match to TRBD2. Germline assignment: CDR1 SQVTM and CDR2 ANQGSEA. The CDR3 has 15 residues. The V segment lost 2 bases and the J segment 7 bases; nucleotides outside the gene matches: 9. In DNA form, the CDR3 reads TGCAGCGTTGAATCGGGGCTAGCGGGAATGAATGAGCAGTTCTTC. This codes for CSVESGLAGMNEQFF.

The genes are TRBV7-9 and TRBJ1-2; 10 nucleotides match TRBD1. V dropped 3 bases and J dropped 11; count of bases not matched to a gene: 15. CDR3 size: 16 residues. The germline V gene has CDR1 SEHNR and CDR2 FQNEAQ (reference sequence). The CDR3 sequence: CASSFTTGGSLFFYTF. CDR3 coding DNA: TGTGCCAGCAGCTTTACGACAGGGGGCTCGCTCTTCTTTTACACCTTC.

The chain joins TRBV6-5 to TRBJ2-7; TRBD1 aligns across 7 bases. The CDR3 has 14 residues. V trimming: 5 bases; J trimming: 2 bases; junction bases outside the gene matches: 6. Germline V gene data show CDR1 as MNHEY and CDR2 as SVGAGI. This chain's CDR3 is CASSASDRTYEQYF. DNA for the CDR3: TGTGCCAGCAGTGCCTCGGACAGGACCTACGAGCAGTACTTC.

The CDR3 nucleotides are TGTGCCAGCAGCTCGACGACACTGAGCTATGGCTACACCTTC. It yields the protein CASSSTTLSYGYTF. The V call is TRBV28, the J call TRBJ1-2; D remains unclear. Germline CDR1 and CDR2: MDHEN and SYDVKM. Trimming pared 6 bases from V and 4 bases from J, leaving 15 bases between. This CDR3 region has 14 residues.

For the CDR3, the DNA is TGTGCCAGTAGTAGTGGGAATCGGCAGAGCAATCAGCCCCAGCATTTT. Encoded protein: CASSSGNRQSNQPQHF. V is TRBV19 and J is TRBJ1-5; no firm D call. There are 16 residues in the CDR3. Germline CDR1 LNHDA, CDR2 SQIVND (reference sequence). The V gene lost 4 bases and the J gene lost 1 base, with 14 bases spanning the gap.